This is a list of T cell receptor beta chains from one sample in a study of metastatic and nonmetastatic thyroid tumors. TCRdb re-called the PCR reads through MiXCR. Among around 24,000 clones listed, 20% to 30% were seen once. Sequencing used tumor tissue. These receptors originate from a male donor with papillary thyroid cancer or a benign thyroid nodule (not recorded which). Some clones in this sample may be carry-over from other donors' samples. The CDR3 runs from the conserved cysteine through the conserved F or W. A D gene is named only where the DNA matches it firmly. A clone size is listed for some rows: how often the clone was seen (once, few, many), or a class if it is expanded.

j_gene: TRBJ2-3
d_gene: .
abundance: many
v_gene: TRBV4-1
CDR3aa: CASSQDNYRSYF
CDR3nt: TGCGCCAGCAGCCAAGATAACTACAGATCGTATTTT

j_gene: TRBJ1-5
d_gene: .
abundance: .
v_gene: TRBV6-1
CDR3aa: CASRSREVGNQPQHF
CDR3nt: TGTGCCAGCAGATCGAGGGAAGTTGGCAATCAGCCCCAGCATTTT

j_gene: TRBJ1-6
d_gene: .
abundance: few
v_gene: TRBV28
CDR3aa: CASIPVDSGRITLHF
CDR3nt: TGTGCCAGCATACCGGTTGACAGTGGGCGTATCACCCTCCACTTT

j_gene: TRBJ1-2
d_gene: TRBD1
abundance: many
v_gene: TRBV18
CDR3aa: CASSWDRALSGYTF
CDR3nt: TGTGCCAGCTCTTGGGACAGGGCCCTCTCCGGCTACACCTTC

j_gene: TRBJ1-2
d_gene: .
abundance: .
v_gene: TRBV6-1
CDR3aa: CASSDGQGWYGYTF
CDR3nt: TGTGCCAGCAGTGATGGGCAGGGGTGGTATGGCTACACCTTC

j_gene: TRBJ2-6
d_gene: TRBD1
abundance: few
v_gene: TRBV6-4
CDR3aa: CASSADRASGANVPTF
CDR3nt: TGTGCCAGCAGTGCCGACAGGGCCTCTGGGGCCAACGTCCCGACTTTC

j_gene: TRBJ2-1
d_gene: .
abundance: many
v_gene: TRBV12-3/TRBV12-4
CDR3aa: CASSLTFPYNEQFF
CDR3nt: TGTGCCAGCAGTTTGACGTTCCCTTACAATGAGCAGTTCTTC

j_gene: TRBJ2-2
d_gene: .
abundance: .
v_gene: TRBV28
CDR3aa: CASSTTTGGGINTGELFF
CDR3nt: TGTGCCAGCAGTACCACCACCGGTGGCGGGATCAACACCGGGGAGCTGTTTTTT

j_gene: TRBJ1-5
d_gene: .
abundance: many
v_gene: TRBV12-3/TRBV12-4
CDR3aa: CASSLGQPQHF
CDR3nt: TGTGCCAGCAGTTTGGGACAGCCCCAGCATTTT

j_gene: TRBJ2-7
d_gene: .
abundance: medium-sized
v_gene: TRBV28
CDR3aa: CASRGHEMGEQYF
CDR3nt: TGTGCCAGCAGGGGGCATGAGATGGGCGAGCAGTACTTC

j_gene: TRBJ2-7
d_gene: TRBD1
abundance: many
v_gene: TRBV5-1
CDR3aa: CASTRWTGERRQYF
CDR3nt: TGCGCCAGCACCCGGTGGACAGGGGAAAGAAGGCAGTACTTC

j_gene: TRBJ2-7
d_gene: .
abundance: few
v_gene: TRBV28
CDR3aa: CAISRSWNEQYF
CDR3nt: TGTGCCATCAGTCGTAGCTGGAACGAGCAGTACTTC